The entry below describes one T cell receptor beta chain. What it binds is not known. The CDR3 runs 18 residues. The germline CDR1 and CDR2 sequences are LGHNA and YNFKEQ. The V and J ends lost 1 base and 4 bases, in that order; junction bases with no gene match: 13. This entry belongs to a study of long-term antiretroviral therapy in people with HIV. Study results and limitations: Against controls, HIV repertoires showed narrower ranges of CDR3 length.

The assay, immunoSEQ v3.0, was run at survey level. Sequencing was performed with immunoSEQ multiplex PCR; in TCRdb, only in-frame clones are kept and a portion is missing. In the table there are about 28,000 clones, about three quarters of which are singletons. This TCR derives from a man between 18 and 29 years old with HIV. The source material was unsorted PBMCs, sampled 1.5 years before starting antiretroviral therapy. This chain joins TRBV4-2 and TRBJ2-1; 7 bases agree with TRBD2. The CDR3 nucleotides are TGTGCCAGCAGCCAAGTCCCCTCAAGCGCTAGCGGTTACAATGAGCAGTTCTTC. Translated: CASSQVPSSASGYNEQFF.